This record covers a single T cell receptor beta chain. The data stem from a study of T-cell memory formation after mild COVID-19. In germline, CDR1 is SNHLY, CDR2 FYNNEI. The CDR3 covers 13 residues. Trimming removed 3 bases from V and 9 bases from J, with 9 bases in between. TCRdb redid the calling of the 5' RACE reads with MiXCR, one entry per CDR3 protein. The sample records about 620,000 distinct CDR3 sequences, 15% to 20% being singletons. The chain carries TRBV2 and TRBJ1-6; weak D call: TRBD1 (6 bases). This receptor was obtained from an adult woman who had mild COVID-19 (a few samples of this study predate the infection). Cell type and time point are not known. Sequenced: PBMCs or a T cell subset sorted from them (not recorded which). Here the CDR3 DNA reads TGTGCCAGCAGTGAGTCAGGGGTTTCACCCCTCCACTTT. Its translation is CASSESGVSPLHF.